This TCR beta chain was found in a study of tumor-infiltrating lymphocytes in primary liver carcinoma. This CDR3 spans 16 amino acids. The germline CDR1 and CDR2 sequences are SGHTS and YDEGEE. DNA and RNA were both co-extracted from about 19-30 mg of bulk tissue that had not been sorted. Synthesis of TCR beta cDNA was carried out from around 500 ng total RNA with a constant-region primer. Investigators got TCR beta libraries out of three nested multiplex PCR rounds, done with slightly modified ARM-PCR. Use of TRBV1-TRBV30 forward primers with a C-beta reverse primer characterized the first two PCR rounds, which lasted 10 cycles each. Via MiXCR, TCRdb re-called the multiplex PCR reads, giving one row per CDR3 protein. The sample shows around 40,000 distinct CDR3 sequences, approximately 70% of them seen only once. Details on this clonotype: Germline and junction disagree at one end, which may indicate a read error.

The sequence came from a man aged 35 to 55 with primary liver carcinoma and hepatitis B virus infection. This chain connects TRBV5-8 to TRBJ1-1; no firm D call. Sequenced sample: liver tumor tissue from sampling region 2. As for subset: tumor region T2, inferior pole. CDR3 residues: CASRSWLATGNTEVFF. The CDR3 DNA reads TGTGCCAGCAGGTCCTGGCTGGCGACGGGGAACACTGAAGTTTTCTTT.